The source of this T cell receptor beta chain is a study of OX40 agonist ivuxolimab in advanced cancers. About the study: Ivuxolimab, an antibody acting as an agonist of OX40 (CD134), was used to treat patients. Whole-study findings and limits: Clonal expansion by week 6 occurred in CD4+ and CD8+ blood T cells (at 0.1 to 3.0 mg/kg). On average, CD8+ T cells showed a greater number of expanded clones than CD4+.

A remark on this clone: Its antigen is as yet unknown.

The CDR3 loop spans 14 amino acids. V was trimmed by 3 bases and J by 5 bases, leaving 13 bases between them. The germline V gene encodes CDR1 LNHDA and CDR2 SQIVND (reference sequence). Repertoires were generated with immunoSEQ multiplex PCR, while TCRdb's copy carries only in-frame clones and drops some. The table has 13,000 to 15,000 clones, more than 75% seen once. This clonotype was sampled from an adult with an advanced solid tumor such as melanoma, head and neck, liver or kidney cancer. This chain links TRBV19 with TRBJ1-1; D is unclear. Sequencing was performed on CD4+ or CD8+ T cells sorted from blood, taken in a trial of the OX40 agonist ivuxolimab. This CDR3 is CASSIDSSGTEAFF. CDR3 DNA sequence: TGTGCCAGTAGTATCGATAGCTCGGGGACTGAAGCTTTCTTT.